This TCR beta chain was retrieved from a study of blood T cell repertoires in COVID-19. Turning to the study itself: The United States, Italy and Spain provided the acute and convalescent COVID-19 samples.

V dropped 10 bases and J dropped 9; count of bases not matched to a gene: 13. From germline, CDR1 is MNHNS and CDR2 SASEGT. The CDR3 loop spans 13 amino acids. How the authors handled the data: Researchers report that nucleated cell counts were estimated from reference gene primer amplification. Libraries were prepared by immunoSEQ multiplex PCR; TCRdb keeps only in-frame clonotypes and omits some of them. That table supplies the V and J calls and clone size; D and trimming were determined from the DNA. This sample has 230,000 or so clones; around 83% occur once, and the top ten carry about 7%. All enrollees were roughly 18 to 90 years old and from about 25 US areas. Participants reported their clinical history, and cohort assignment relied on those reports.

Sequences were obtained from PBMCs or T cells enriched from blood (not recorded which). The rearrangement uses TRBV6-1 and TRBJ2-3; TRBD1 aligns across 7 bases. The source of this sequence is a woman between 45 and 60 years old who had been exposed to COVID-19. CDR3 DNA: TGTGCCACCGGGACAGAAATTTGGGGGACGCAGTATTTT. Translating it yields CATGTEIWGTQYF.